A single sample gave rise to the 10 T cell receptor beta chains below, sequenced in a study of blood T cells in healthy people across ages. Combining a sample-barcoded 5' primer with a J-beta primer mix, a second PCR ran for roughly 6 to 11 cycles. TCRdb used MiXCR to reprocess the 5' RACE reads, holding one entry per CDR3 protein. This table has hundreds of thousands of distinct CDR3 sequences, about 34% appearing once. The specimen sequenced was blood. All receptors derive from a woman of 80 years or more in good health.

The table lists this clonotype with many counts. This rearrangement joins TRBV7-9 to TRBJ2-5; no clear D gene. The germline gives CDR1 SEHNR, CDR2 FQNEAQ (reference sequence). The length of the CDR3 is 12 residues. Deletions cut 5 bases from V and 8 bases from J, with 12 bases between. The DNA of the CDR3 is TGTGCCAGCAGCATGGGAATAGGAACCCAGTACTTC. Its translation is CASSMGIGTQYF.

The V call is TRBV20-1, the J call TRBJ1-1; D is undetermined. The ends were cut back, 2 bases at V and 7 bases at J, with 14 bases in the middle. In germline, CDR1 is DFQATT, CDR2 SNEGSKA (reference sequence). The CDR3 runs 13 residues. The CDR3 region is CSARSRLHLEAFF. CDR3 in DNA: TGCAGTGCTAGAAGCCGGCTCCACCTTGAAGCTTTCTTT.

This clonotype was counted at least ten times. The genes are TRBV4-3 and TRBJ2-3, with TRBD1 as a possible D gene (6 bases). V lost 0 bases, J lost 7 bases, and 11 bases lay in between. There are 14 residues in the CDR3. Germline CDR1 is LGHNA and CDR2 is YSLEER. The CDR3 DNA reads as TGCGCCAGCAGCCAAGAACAGGGTAGCCATACGCAGTATTTT. It codes for CASSQEQGSHTQYF.

This rearrangement joins TRBV21-1 to TRBJ2-7. TRBV21-1 is described as a pseudogene. The CDR3 is 11 residues long. The CDR3 region is CAGQRVFEQYF. Written as DNA, the CDR3 is TGTGCCGGCCAAAGGGTTTTCGAGCAGTACTTC.

The chain joins TRBV19 to TRBJ2-1, with 9 nucleotides matching TRBD2. V lost 6 bases and J lost 10; bases outside the gene matches: 10. Germline CDR1 reads LNHDA; CDR2 reads SQIVND (reference sequence). This CDR3 has 14 amino acids. The CDR3 DNA sequence: TGTGCCAGTAGGGGACCAGCGGGGGGAAAGGAGCAGTTCTTC. The encoded protein is CASRGPAGGKEQFF.

Worth noting for this clonotype: The junction differs from germline at one of its ends, possibly a read error. V is TRBV13 and J is TRBJ1-1; no definite D call. The CDR3 spans 11 residues. Germline values: CDR1 PRHDT, CDR2 FYEKMQ (reference sequence). For the CDR3, the DNA is TGTGCCAGCAGCGTAGGACCTGAAGCTTTCTTT. It codes for CASSVGPEAFF.

This clonotype was detected only a few times. Possible read error: a much larger clone is one base away. CDR3 loop: CASSLSQGTQFF. The CDR3 DNA reads TGTGCCAGCAGTTTATCACAGGGAACGCAGTTCTTC. J is TRBJ2-1 and V is TRBV28; D perhaps matches TRBD1 (6 bases). V dropped 1 base and J dropped 12 bases, with 10 bases sitting between them. CDR3 length equals 12 residues. Germline V lookup: CDR1 MDHEN, CDR2 SYDVKM.

This clonotype was detected only a few times. Since a much larger clone is just one base distant, this may be a read error. The chain joins TRBV7-2 to TRBJ2-3; 9 nucleotides match TRBD2. Germline V gene lookup returns CDR1 SGHTA and CDR2 FQGNSA. The CDR3 spans 16 residues. After removal of 3 bases from V and 7 bases from J, the junction contained 11 bases not matched to a gene. CDR3 region: CASSLAGGGGVYTQYF. The DNA of the CDR3 is TGTGCCAGCAGCTTGGCCGGCGGGGGGGGCGTATATACGCAGTATTTT.

This clonotype was found once. The rearrangement links TRBV5-1 to TRBJ1-1, with D possibly matching TRBD1 (6 bases). This CDR3 spans 15 amino acids. Germline V gene data show CDR1 as SGHRS and CDR2 as YFSETQ. Between the trimmed V and J ends, which lost 4 bases and 1 base, there was a span of 14 bases. DNA for the CDR3: TGCGCCAGCAGCAATGTGGGGGGCCGGAACACTGAAGCTTTCTTT. Translating gives CASSNVGGRNTEAFF.

This clonotype was detected ten times or more. CDR3: CASSLVRAEAFF. The DNA for the CDR3 is TGTGCCAGCAGTTTAGTGAGGGCTGAAGCTTTCTTT. The V gene is TRBV12-3 or TRBV12-4, the J gene TRBJ1-1, with unresolved D. This CDR3 spans 12 amino acids. Deletions cut 1 base from V and 6 bases from J, with 6 bases between.